This passage covers 14 T cell receptor beta chains from one sample sequenced in a study of blood T cell repertoires in COVID-19 (dated by TCRdb to between 2020 and 2021). The method behind the library was the immunoSEQ multiplex PCR assay. TCRdb holds this immuneACCESS table with in-frame rearrangements only. Some clones are missing; in checked studies, unresolved V genes explain under half, and the rest has no known cause. Here the sample has roughly 260,000 clones; more than 70% occur a single time. Roughly 3.1% of the sample goes to the ten largest clones. Material for sequencing was peripheral blood. These receptors were obtained from a woman in her late teens or twenties with acute or convalescent COVID-19.

The chain is built from TRBV14 and TRBJ1-6, with 7 positions matching TRBD1. Trimming removed 6 bases from V and 7 bases from J; junction bases left unmatched: 6. CDR1 is SGHDN and CDR2 is FVKESK in the germline V gene. This CDR3 comprises 14 residues. CDR3 residues: CASSWRDRNSPLHF. The CDR3, as DNA: TGTGCCAGCAGTTGGAGGGACAGAAATTCACCCCTCCACTTT.

A remark on this clone: The sample contains more than one DNA sequence encoding this CDR3. The V gene is TRBV19, the J gene TRBJ2-3; 7 bases fit TRBD2. The CDR3 is 15 residues long. Trimming at V came to 3 bases and at J to 0 bases, leaving 3 bases not matched to a gene. Germline assignment: CDR1 LNHDA and CDR2 SQIVND (reference sequence). The CDR3 reads CASSIGGTSTDTQYF. For the CDR3, the DNA is TGTGCCAGTAGTATCGGGGGGACTAGCACAGATACGCAGTATTTT.

The rearrangement links TRBV5-5 to TRBJ2-1; a possible D gene is TRBD2 (5 bases). The V gene lost 2 bases and the J gene lost 5 bases, with 14 bases spanning the gap. The CDR3 contains 15 residues. Germline CDR1 and CDR2: SGHKS and YYEKEE (reference sequence). CDR3 in amino acids: CASSLIWLADNEQFF. The CDR3 nucleotides read TGTGCCAGCAGCTTAATTTGGCTAGCAGACAATGAGCAGTTCTTC.

The chain links TRBV3-1 (or the pseudogene TRBV3-2) to TRBJ2-7; D perhaps matches TRBD2 (5 bases). V dropped 4 bases and J dropped 7 bases, with 17 bases sitting between them. The CDR3 runs to 14 residues. Looked up from germline, CDR1 is LGHDT and CDR2 is YNNKEL (reference sequence). The CDR3, as DNA: TGTGCCAGCAGCCCCCCAGCTAGCCTGTGGGAGCAGTACTTC. Protein sequence: CASSPPASLWEQYF.

V is TRBV20-1 and J is TRBJ1-2, with 8 nucleotides matching TRBD1. CDR1 DFQATT and CDR2 SNEGSKA come from the germline V gene (reference sequence). J was trimmed by 7 bases and V by 3 bases; bases with no gene match: 13. The CDR3 has 15 residues. CDR3 sequence: CSASSIGQGAIGYTF. DNA for the CDR3: TGCAGTGCTAGTTCAATCGGTCAGGGGGCAATTGGCTACACCTTC.

The chain joins TRBV6-5 to TRBJ2-3; D is possibly TRBD2 (5 bases). This CDR3 has 15 residues. The germline CDR1 and CDR2 sequences are MNHEY and SVGAGI. The V and J ends lost 8 bases and 0 bases respectively, with 15 bases between them. The CDR3 DNA sequence: TGTGCCAGCGGCCCAAGCGGCTCTAGCACAGATACGCAGTATTTT. Amino acids: CASGPSGSSTDTQYF.

The chain employs TRBV9 and TRBJ1-3; D perhaps matches TRBD1 (5 bases). Trimming stripped 3 bases from V and 1 base from J, with 11 bases between. The CDR3 extends over 15 amino acids. Per germline, CDR1 SGDLS and CDR2 YYNGEE. The CDR3: CASSADSYSGNTIYF. The CDR3 DNA is TGTGCCAGCAGCGCAGACAGCTATTCTGGAAACACCATATATTTT.

This clone was detected once. This chain links TRBV6-4 with TRBJ2-1, with TRBD2 matching over 10 bases. This CDR3 region has 17 residues. The ends lost 5 bases at V and 3 bases at J; junction bases unmatched: 10. Germline CDR1 MRHNA, CDR2 SNTAGT. This chain's CDR3 is CASSPLSASGSYNEQFF. CDR3 nucleotides: TGTGCCAGCAGTCCCCTTTCGGCTAGCGGGAGCTACAATGAGCAGTTCTTC.

The V call is TRBV6-6, the J call TRBJ2-7, with D possibly TRBD2 on 7 matching bases. CDR3 size: 13 residues. The ends were cut back, 7 bases at V and 2 bases at J, with 12 bases in the middle. Looked up from germline, CDR1 is MNHNY and CDR2 is SVGAGI (reference sequence). The DNA for the CDR3 is TGTGCCAGCAATAGGGGGGGGGCCTACGAGCAGTACTTC. Its protein product is CASNRGGAYEQYF.

V and J are TRBV11-2 and TRBJ2-3; TRBD2 matches at 8 bases. The J segment lost 2 bases and the V segment lost 5 bases, leaving 6 bases of the junction unmatched. This CDR3 has 15 amino acids. Per the germline V gene, CDR1 is SGHAT and CDR2 is FQNNGV. The CDR3 DNA is TGTGCCAGCAGCCGTCATAGCGGGGCCACAGATACGCAGTATTTT. Amino acids: CASSRHSGATDTQYF.

The V gene is TRBV7-9, the J gene TRBJ1-6, with TRBD1 as a possible D gene (5 bases). V dropped 5 bases and J dropped 7 bases, with 9 bases sitting between them. Germline V gene data show CDR1 as SEHNR and CDR2 as FQNEAQ (reference sequence). The CDR3 spans 13 residues. CDR3 protein: CASSPRQNSPLHF. The CDR3 region has the DNA TGTGCCAGCAGCCCCCGACAGAATTCACCCCTCCACTTT.

The rearrangement joins TRBV4-3 to TRBJ1-6; tentative D call: TRBD1 (6 bases). Trimming pared 4 bases from V and 4 bases from J, leaving 17 bases between. Germline values: CDR1 LGHNA, CDR2 YSLEER. The CDR3 loop spans 17 amino acids. The CDR3 bases are TGCGCCAGCAGCCGATCCCAGACACAGGGTTATAATTCACCCCTCCACTTT. Translation gives CASSRSQTQGYNSPLHF.

The genes are TRBV7-8 and TRBJ2-1, with 7 bases aligning to TRBD2. Germline CDR1 and CDR2: SGHVS and FQNEAQ. CDR3 length: 16 residues. Germline trimming cut 5 bases from V and 3 bases from J; bases unmatched to any gene: 10. This CDR3 is CASSPHRTRYYNEQFF. The CDR3 DNA follows: TGTGCCAGCAGCCCCCACCGGACTAGATACTACAATGAGCAGTTCTTC.

At least ten counts were recorded for this clone. The rearrangement links TRBV6-6 to TRBJ2-5, with D tentatively TRBD2 (5 bases). Trimming cost V 2 bases and J 1 base, with 5 bases left between them. Germline assignment: CDR1 MNHNY and CDR2 SVGAGI (reference sequence). The CDR3 runs to 13 residues. CDR3 loop: CASSYTSQETQYF. The CDR3 DNA follows: TGTGCCAGCAGTTACACTAGCCAAGAGACCCAGTACTTC.